One sample yielded the 30 T cell receptor beta chains listed below, sequenced in a study of blood T cells in healthy people across ages. The use of a sample-barcoded 5' primer and a J-beta primer mix characterized a second PCR of roughly 7 to 12 cycles. In TCRdb, the 5' RACE reads were re-called with MiXCR into one record per CDR3 protein. Of 550,000 to 650,000 distinct CDR3 sequences listed, less than 35% were seen once; the top ten hold around a sixth. The sequenced sample was blood. The origin of the receptors is a woman of 80 years or more in good health.

This clonotype appeared a few times. A much larger clone lies a single base off, so this may be a read error. The V gene is TRBV12-3 or TRBV12-4, the J gene TRBJ2-6; a weak D match, TRBD2 (5 bases). The CDR3 spans 16 residues. CDR3 coding DNA: TGTGCCCGCAGCCCTGGAGAGGGTCGTGGGGCCAACGTCCTGACTTTC. It specifies CARSPGEGRGANVLTF.

This clonotype was counted many times. V gene TRBV7-8 combines with J gene TRBJ2-1; D perhaps matches TRBD2 (6 bases). This CDR3 is built from 17 residues. CDR1 and CDR2 from the germline V gene are SGHVS and FQNEAQ. The V and J ends lost 5 bases and 0 bases respectively, with 17 bases between them. In DNA form, the CDR3 reads TGTGCCAGCAGCCTAGGGCGGGGAACAAGCTCCTACAATGAGCAGTTCTTC. As protein: CASSLGRGTSSYNEQFF.

This clonotype has at least ten counts. The CDR3 is CATSRDWRVDSYEQYF. DNA of the CDR3: TGTGCCACCAGCAGAGATTGGCGGGTAGACTCCTACGAGCAGTACTTC. The V call is TRBV15, the J call TRBJ2-7, with D possibly matching TRBD2 (5 bases). From germline, CDR1 is LNHNV and CDR2 YYDKDF (reference sequence). The CDR3 runs to 16 residues. Trimming pared 0 bases from V and 0 bases from J, leaving 12 bases between.

This sequence joins TRBV5-1 and TRBJ2-5; 9 positions match TRBD2. The length of the CDR3 is 14 residues. Germline CDR1 and CDR2: SGHRS and YFSETQ. Trimming cost V 4 bases and J 2 bases; bases outside gene matches: 3. CDR3 sequence: CASSPTSGQETQYF. CDR3 sequence (DNA): TGCGCCAGCAGCCCGACTAGCGGACAAGAGACCCAGTACTTC.

The chain couples TRBV12-3 or TRBV12-4 to TRBJ2-3; 8 bases map to TRBD2. V shed 6 bases, J shed 4 bases, and the junction held 15 bases outside the gene matches. The CDR3 covers 17 residues. CDR3 region: CASSPPGGGFGADTQYF. CDR3 DNA: TGTGCCAGCAGCCCCCCAGGCGGGGGGTTTGGAGCAGATACGCAGTATTTT.

Points on this clonotype: This may come from a read error, since a much larger clone is one base off. V and J are TRBV13 and TRBJ2-1; 9 bases map to TRBD2. The CDR3 contains 18 residues. The germline V gene has CDR1 PRHDT and CDR2 FYEKMQ (reference sequence). J lost 6 bases, V lost 4 bases, and 16 bases had no gene match. The CDR3 DNA reads TGTGCCAGCAGCTCCAGTATGATTTTATCGCGGGGGGGCAATGAGCAGTTCTTC. This codes for CASSSSMILSRGGNEQFF.

Regarding this clonotype: A much larger clone sits a single nucleotide away, making a read error possible. The chain has TRBV2 and TRBJ1-2; no definite D call. The CDR3 consists of 13 residues. Germline values: CDR1 SNHLY, CDR2 FYNNEI. In nucleotides, the CDR3 is TGTGCCAGCAGTGGAAACGTTAACTATGACTACACCTTC. It encodes CASSGNVNYDYTF.

In this sample, this clonotype turned up many times. This chain joins TRBV5-5 and TRBJ2-7, with D maybe TRBD1 (6 bases). The CDR3 loop spans 18 amino acids. V dropped 0 bases and J dropped 3 bases, with 22 bases sitting between them. The germline gives CDR1 SGHKS, CDR2 YYEKEE (reference sequence). DNA for the CDR3: TGTGCCAGCAGCTTGGGAGGGGCGATATGGGACATGGGCTACGAGCAGTACTTC. This codes for CASSLGGAIWDMGYEQYF.

This clonotype appeared a single time. A much larger clone differs from this one at a single base, so this may be a read error. The chain is built from TRBV4-1 and TRBJ1-4; D unclear. This CDR3 contains 14 residues. Per germline, CDR1 MGHRA and CDR2 YSYEKL. CDR3 sequence reads: CASGQDRVGEKLFF. CDR3 bases: TGCGCCAGCGGCCAAGATAGGGTTGGTGAAAAACTGTTTTTT.

This clonotype showed up just a few times. A read error may be the cause here, since a much bigger clone is one base away. The genes are TRBV4-2 and TRBJ2-7, with 9 nucleotides matching TRBD1. The J call may be in error: the DNA end matches TRBJ2-5 better. This CDR3 has 14 amino acids. Germline V lookup: CDR1 LGHNA, CDR2 YNFKEQ. CDR3 nucleotides: TGTGTCAGCAGCCTTATCGGACAGGGGGAGACCCAGTACTTC. Amino acid sequence: CVSSLIGQGETQYF.

This chain joins TRBV19 and TRBJ2-7; D is unclear. Germline CDR1 is LNHDA and CDR2 is SQIVND (reference sequence). The V end was cut by 3 bases, the J end by 3 bases, with 9 bases between. The CDR3 runs 13 residues. The CDR3 here is CASSIPPFYEQYF. The DNA of the CDR3 is TGTGCCAGTAGTATCCCCCCGTTCTACGAGCAGTACTTC.

This clonotype was detected many times. The chain carries TRBV5-1 and TRBJ2-1; D remains ambiguous. This CDR3 has 16 residues. V lost 1 base and J 8 bases, leaving 19 bases between the germline ends. Germline V lookup: CDR1 SGHRS, CDR2 YFSETQ. The CDR3 here is CASSLLGLDFADEQFF. The CDR3 DNA reads TGCGCCAGCAGCTTGTTAGGGCTAGATTTCGCGGATGAGCAGTTCTTC.

This clonotype was detected ten times or more. The J gene is TRBJ2-7, the V gene TRBV6-5; TRBD1 aligns across 10 bases. This CDR3 region has 17 residues. Germline V lookup: CDR1 MNHEY, CDR2 SVGAGI. Trimming cost V 4 bases and J 1 base; bases outside gene matches: 10. DNA for the CDR3: TGTGCCAGCAGTTTCTATCTTCCGGGACAGGGGTCCTACGAGCAGTACTTC. Protein sequence: CASSFYLPGQGSYEQYF.

At least ten counts were recorded for this clonotype. V usage is TRBV28 and J usage is TRBJ2-1; no clear D gene. Trimming took off 5 bases at V and 1 base at J, with 12 bases between the two ends. CDR3 length equals 15 residues. Germline CDR1 is MDHEN and CDR2 is SYDVKM. The CDR3 nucleotides read TGTGCCAGCAGTACCCCAGGTGGATCCTACAATGAGCAGTTCTTC. Amino acid sequence: CASSTPGGSYNEQFF.

This clonotype was found many times. The J gene is TRBJ2-7, the V gene TRBV5-1; 9 bases agree with TRBD1. The CDR3 runs to 14 residues. CDR1 and CDR2 from the germline V gene are SGHRS and YFSETQ. J gave up 6 bases and V 6 bases, and 10 bases lay outside the gene matches. CDR3 in amino acids: CASTSGQGLFEQYF. CDR3 nucleotides: TGCGCCAGCACCTCGGGACAGGGACTCTTCGAGCAGTACTTC.

This clonotype was seen a handful of times. The chain has TRBV5-1 and TRBJ2-1; D is possibly TRBD1 (6 bases). The CDR3 has 15 amino acids. The germline V gene has CDR1 SGHRS and CDR2 YFSETQ. V was trimmed by 5 bases and J by 2 bases, leaving 14 bases between them. The CDR3 region is CASSEGTNPYNEQFF. The DNA for the CDR3 is TGCGCCAGCAGTGAGGGGACAAACCCCTACAATGAGCAGTTCTTC. Filled out from reference TRBV5-1 and TRBJ2-1, the complete variable domain reads KAGVTQTPRYLIKTRGQQVTLSCSPISGHRSVSWYQQTPGQGLQFLFEYFSETQRNKGNFPGRFSGRQFSNSRSEMNVSTLELGDSALYLCASSEGTNPYNEQFFGPGTRLTVL.

The chain carries TRBV5-1 and TRBJ1-1; D is uncertain. The CDR3 has 15 residues. CDR1 and CDR2 (germline): SGHRS, YFSETQ. V was shortened by 0 bases and J by 1 base, with 10 bases between the two germline ends. As DNA, the CDR3 is TGCGCCAGCAGCTTGGGTTTCGGGTGGAACACTGAAGCTTTCTTT. Its translation: CASSLGFGWNTEAFF.

The chain recombines TRBV20-1 with TRBJ1-6, with a weak D call TRBD1 (6 bases). Germline loops: CDR1 DFQATT, CDR2 SNEGSKA (reference sequence). Trimming shortened V by 0 bases and J by 9 bases, and 15 bases separated the two germline ends. The CDR3 is made up of 15 amino acids. CDR3 sequence reads: CSARDEGGWGSPLHF. In DNA, the CDR3 is TGCAGTGCTAGAGATGAGGGGGGCTGGGGTTCACCCCTCCACTTT.

The chain carries TRBV5-1 and TRBJ2-7; TRBD1 matches 7 bases. The last part of the DNA fits TRBJ2-5 better; the J call may be wrong. Germline CDR1 SGHRS, CDR2 YFSETQ. The CDR3 runs to 15 residues. CDR3 coding DNA: TGCGCCAGCAGCCAGACAGGGACGCCAGAAGAGACCCAGTACTTC. Residues: CASSQTGTPEETQYF.

This clonotype was recorded a few times. This could be a read error, since a much larger clone is one nucleotide away. The genes are TRBV24-1 and TRBJ2-7; D uncertain. Per the germline V gene, CDR1 is KGHDR and CDR2 is SFDVKD. V was shortened by 7 bases and J by 7 bases, with 16 bases between the two germline ends. The CDR3 is made up of 13 amino acids. CDR3 sequence (DNA): TGTGCCACCAGAGACACATCCTACAATGAGCAGTACTTC. Translation gives CATRDTSYNEQYF.

The V call is TRBV5-1, the J call TRBJ2-3, with TRBD2 identical over 9 bases. The CDR3 consists of 16 residues. The V and J ends lost 0 bases and 4 bases, in that order; junction bases with no gene match: 6. CDR1 and CDR2 from the germline V gene are SGHRS and YFSETQ. Here the CDR3 reads CASSLVAGGVSDTQYF. For the CDR3, the DNA is TGCGCCAGCAGCTTGGTCGCGGGGGGGGTATCAGATACGCAGTATTTT.

Remarks on this clonotype: Possible read error: a much larger clone is one base away. CDR3 in amino acids: CASSLDPGAYCEQYF. The CDR3 DNA reads TGTGCCAGCAGCTTGGACCCGGGGGCCTACTGCGAGCAGTACTTC. The chain links TRBV5-5 to TRBJ2-5, with D possibly being TRBD1 or TRBD2 (6 bases each). The J call may be in error: the DNA end matches TRBJ2-7 better. This CDR3 has 15 residues. Germline V gene sequence: CDR1 SGHKS, CDR2 YYEKEE (reference sequence).

In its sample, this clonotype was seen many times. The genes are TRBV7-2 and TRBJ1-5; D not certain. Germline CDR1 reads SGHTA; CDR2 reads FQGNSA. The CDR3 has 15 amino acids. V lost 5 bases, J lost 4 bases, and 15 bases lay in between. The CDR3 loop is CASSQGRAPNQPQHF. In DNA form, the CDR3 reads TGTGCCAGCAGCCAAGGCCGGGCCCCTAATCAGCCCCAGCATTTT. The whole variable domain, remainder taken from reference TRBV7-2 and TRBJ1-5, is GAGVSQSPSNKVTEKGKDVELRCDPISGHTALYWYRQSLGQGLEFLIYFQGNSAPDKSGLPSDRFSAERTGGSVSTLTIQRTQQEDSAVYLCASSQGRAPNQPQHFGDGTRLSIL.

This clonotype was seen at least ten times. This sequence joins TRBV12-3 or TRBV12-4 and TRBJ1-2, with no clear D. Trimming took 8 bases from V and 1 from J, leaving 8 bases between them. This CDR3 region has 12 residues. The CDR3 DNA follows: TGTGCCAGCCGGCCCGATAACTATGGCTACACCTTC. Amino acid sequence: CASRPDNYGYTF.

This clonotype was observed at least ten times. This chain links TRBV12-3 or TRBV12-4 with TRBJ2-3; no reliable D call. The V end was cut by 8 bases, the J end by 2 bases, with 11 bases between. The CDR3 is 13 residues long. The CDR3 protein is CASPSGNTDTQYF. The CDR3 nucleotides are TGTGCCAGCCCCTCTGGGAACACAGATACGCAGTATTTT.

This clonotype occurred a few times. This chain links TRBV4-2 with TRBJ1-1; tentatively, D is TRBD1 (6 bases). The CDR3 is 16 residues long. The germline V gene encodes CDR1 LGHNA and CDR2 YNFKEQ. V was clipped by 1 base and J by 2 bases, with 14 bases between them. This CDR3 reads CASSQVSTGRNTEAFF. In DNA, the CDR3 is TGTGCCAGCAGCCAAGTGAGTACAGGGCGAAACACTGAAGCTTTCTTT.

This clonotype occurred once. A much larger clone differs from this one at a single base, so this may be a read error. This chain links TRBV12-3 or TRBV12-4 with TRBJ2-1; 10 bases agree with TRBD2. J was trimmed by 13 bases and V by 3 bases; bases with no gene match: 12. The CDR3 contains 15 residues. CDR3 DNA: TGTGCCAGCAGTTTCAGCGGGGGGGTTCCAGAGACCCAGTTCTTC. Translation gives CASSFSGGVPETQFF.

This chain uses TRBV2 with TRBJ2-7; 12 bases are a match to TRBD1. CDR1 is SNHLY, CDR2 FYNNEI, per germline. CDR3 length equals 14 residues. Germline trimming cut 3 bases from V and 5 bases from J; bases unmatched to any gene: 2. The DNA for the CDR3 is TGTGCCAGCAGTGAGGGACAGGGGGCAAACGAGCAGTACTTC. As protein: CASSEGQGANEQYF.

Ten or more counts support this clonotype. The V and J genes are TRBV7-3 and TRBJ1-6; TRBD1 aligns across 7 bases. The CDR3 contains 17 residues. J was trimmed by 9 bases and V by 1 base; bases with no gene match: 12. Germline V gives CDR1 SGHTA, CDR2 FQGTGA. CDR3 nucleotides: TGTGCCAGCAGCTTAAGAGGGCAGGGGGTAAACATTTCACCCCTCCACTTT. Translated, it gives CASSLRGQGVNISPLHF.

The rearrangement links TRBV7-9 to TRBJ2-2; TRBD1 matches 9 bases. V lost 5 bases and J lost 6; bases outside the gene matches: 10. This CDR3 region has 16 residues. The germline CDR1 and CDR2 sequences are SEHNR and FQNEAQ (reference sequence). The CDR3 here is CASSQQGAIFAGELFF. For the CDR3, the DNA is TGTGCCAGCAGCCAACAGGGGGCGATTTTTGCCGGGGAGCTGTTTTTT.